Listed below are T cell receptor beta chains from one sample, sequenced in a study of T-cell reconstitution after alpha-beta-depleted transplantation in children. TCRdb passed the PCR reads through MiXCR, listing each CDR3 protein once. The table lists approximately 640,000 distinct CDR3 sequences, approximately 16% of them singletons. The input for sequencing was PBMCs from the stem cell graft donor, taken from the stem cell graft. The receptors were gathered from a human donor who donated a stem cell graft to a child with acute myeloid leukemia. Each CDR3 is given with its conserved first and last residue. Each record gives: clone size, D gene, J gene, V gene, CDR3 protein, CDR3 DNA. A D gene is named only where the DNA matches it firmly. The size field is filled for only some rows; it gives once, few, many or a size class.

>many|-|TRBJ2-7|TRBV29-1
CSVRTGSGLARYEQYF
TGCAGCGTGCGGACAGGGTCCGGACTAGCGCGCTACGAGCAGTACTTC
>-|TRBD1|TRBJ1-1|TRBV12-3/TRBV12-4
CASSAQQGTEAFF
TGTGCCAGCAGTGCCCAACAGGGGACTGAAGCTTTCTTT
>few|-|TRBJ1-1|TRBV5-5
CASSLGPVHLNTEAFF
TGTGCCAGCAGCTTGGGGCCAGTCCATCTGAACACTGAAGCTTTCTTT
>-|-|TRBJ2-7|TRBV2
CASSEDGYEQYF
TGTGCCAGCAGTGAAGACGGCTACGAGCAGTACTTC
>many|-|TRBJ2-1|TRBV29-1
CSVEGIPPNEQFF
TGCAGCGTTGAGGGTATCCCACCAAATGAGCAGTTCTTC
>many|-|TRBJ1-4|TRBV20-1
CSAAVGQRELFF
TGCAGTGCTGCGGTGGGTCAGAGGGAACTGTTTTTT
>many|-|TRBJ1-2|TRBV6-1
CASSEDNEIYGYTF
TGTGCCAGCAGTGAAGATAACGAGATCTATGGCTACACCTTC
>few|-|TRBJ1-5|TRBV12-3/TRBV12-4
CASSLFPPGSNQPQHF
TGTGCCAGCAGTCTTTTTCCCCCAGGCAGCAATCAGCCCCAGCATTTT
>-|-|TRBJ2-2|TRBV12-3/TRBV12-4
CVSSLDPRNRKDTGELFF
TGTGTCAGCAGTTTAGATCCCCGGAACAGGAAGGACACCGGGGAGCTGTTTTTT
>-|TRBD2|TRBJ2-1|TRBV15
CATSSRGGSYNEQFF
TGTGCCACCAGCAGCCGGGGGGGATCCTACAATGAGCAGTTCTTC
>few|TRBD1|TRBJ1-6|TRBV5-1
CASSEGQDNSPLHF
TGCGCCAGCAGCGAGGGACAGGATAATTCACCCCTCCACTTT
>many|-|TRBJ2-3|TRBV9
CASSVVTGDRTDTQYF
TGTGCCAGCAGCGTAGTGACGGGAGATCGCACAGATACGCAGTATTTT
>few|TRBD2|TRBJ2-5|TRBV7-2
CASSLGSSGGYETQYF
TGTGCCAGCAGCTTAGGGTCCAGCGGGGGGTATGAGACCCAGTACTTC
>many|TRBD1|TRBJ2-7|TRBV24-1
CATSRTGTYEQYF
TGTGCCACCAGTCGGACAGGGACCTACGAGCAGTACTTC
>few|TRBD2|TRBJ2-5|TRBV5-1
CASRWRGAQETQYF
TGCGCCAGCAGGTGGCGGGGGGCCCAAGAGACCCAGTACTTC
>once|-|TRBJ1-5|TRBV4-1
CASSQDVQGSQPQHF
TGCGCCAGCAGCCAAGATGTCCAGGGGAGCCAGCCCCAGCATTTT
>few|-|TRBJ2-3|TRBV6-2/TRBV6-3
CASSPEEADTQYF
TGTGCCAGCAGTCCCGAGGAAGCAGATACGCAGTATTTT
>many|-|TRBJ1-4|TRBV29-1
CSVGTDEKLFF
TGCAGCGTTGGGACAGATGAAAAACTGTTTTTT
>few|-|TRBJ2-4|TRBV12-3/TRBV12-4
CASSSGQPLAKNIQYF
TGTGCCAGCAGTTCCGGACAGCCCCTAGCCAAAAACATTCAGTACTTC
>few|TRBD1|TRBJ1-6|TRBV12-3/TRBV12-4
CASRRSDRDNSPLHF
TGTGCCAGCAGACGATCCGACAGGGATAATTCACCCCTCCACTTT
>few|TRBD1|TRBJ1-5|TRBV12-3/TRBV12-4
CASRQGQGGQPQHF
TGTGCCAGCAGACAAGGACAGGGAGGTCAGCCCCAGCATTTT
>-|-|TRBJ1-4|TRBV13
CASSLSGNGEKLFF
TGTGCCAGCAGCTTATCAGGGAACGGTGAAAAACTGTTTTTT
>-|-|TRBJ2-3|TRBV2
CAGTGSTDTQYF
TGTGCCGGAACAGGGAGCACAGATACGCAGTATTTT
>many|-|TRBJ2-6|TRBV20-1
CSASRDSGANVLTF
TGCAGTGCTAGTCGGGATTCTGGGGCCAACGTCCTGACTTTC
>many|TRBD2|TRBJ2-1|TRBV29-1
CSVVVGLAGGYSYNEQFF
TGCAGCGTTGTTGTGGGGCTAGCGGGGGGTTACTCCTACAATGAGCAGTTCTTC
>few|-|TRBJ2-3|TRBV5-7
CASSLGDFHTDTQYF
TGTGCCAGCAGCTTGGGTGACTTCCACACAGATACGCAGTATTTT
>many|-|TRBJ1-6|TRBV6-5
CASSYERSPLHF
TGTGCCAGCAGTTACGAGAGATCACCCCTCCACTTT
>-|-|TRBJ2-2|TRBV5-1
CASSYYTLSNTGELFF
TGCGCCAGCAGCTATTACACCCTTTCGAACACCGGGGAGCTGTTTTTT
>many|TRBD1|TRBJ2-3|TRBV20-1
CSASRGTGMTDTQYF
TGCAGTGCTAGCCGGGGGACAGGGATGACAGATACGCAGTATTTT
>-|-|TRBJ1-5|TRBV7-9
CASSLDPGPLGQPQHF
TGTGCCAGCAGCTTAGATCCAGGACCCCTTGGCCAGCCCCAGCATTTT
>few|TRBD2|TRBJ2-6|TRBV20-1
CSASVGGGWANVLTF
TGCAGTGCTAGTGTGGGGGGAGGGTGGGCCAACGTCCTGACTTTC
>-|TRBD1|TRBJ2-7|TRBV4-3
CASSQETGGYEQYF
TGCGCCAGCAGCCAAGAGACAGGGGGCTACGAGCAGTACTTC